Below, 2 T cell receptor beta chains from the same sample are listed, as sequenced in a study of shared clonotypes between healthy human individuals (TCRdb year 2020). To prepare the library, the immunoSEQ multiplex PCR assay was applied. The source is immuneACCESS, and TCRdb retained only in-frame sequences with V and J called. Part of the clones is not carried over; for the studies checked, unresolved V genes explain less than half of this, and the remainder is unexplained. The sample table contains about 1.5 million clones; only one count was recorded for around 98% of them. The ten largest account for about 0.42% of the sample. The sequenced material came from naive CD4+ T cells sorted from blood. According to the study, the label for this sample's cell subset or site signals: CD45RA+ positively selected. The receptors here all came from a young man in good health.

The CDR3 is CSVAPGSATGELFF. Written as DNA, the CDR3 is TGCAGCGTTGCCCCCGGGAGTGCCACCGGGGAGCTGTTTTTT. The chain carries TRBV29-1 and TRBJ2-2; D possibly corresponds to TRBD2 (6 bases). Trimming took 4 bases from V and 4 from J, leaving 13 bases between them. The CDR3 is 14 residues long. The germline gives CDR1 SQVTM, CDR2 ANQGSEA.

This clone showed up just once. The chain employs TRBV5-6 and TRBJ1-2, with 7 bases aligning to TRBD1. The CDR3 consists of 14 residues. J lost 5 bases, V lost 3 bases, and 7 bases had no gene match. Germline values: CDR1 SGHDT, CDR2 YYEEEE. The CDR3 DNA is TGTGCCAGCAGCTCGACCGGGACAGATTATGGCTACACCTTC. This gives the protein CASSSTGTDYGYTF.